These T cell receptor beta chains were read from a single sample in a study of cytomegalovirus exposure and HLA in healthy donors. Method: immunoSEQ multiplex PCR; TCRdb's copy keeps in-frame clones and lacks some. The sample includes some 260,000 clones, 87% of them seen just once. Sequencing was done on a sample of PBMCs. The source is a man aged 18 to 30 in good health and CMV-seropositive. Both conserved end residues are trimmed from each CDR3.

cdr3_aa j_call v_call
ASSLLTTDQPQH TRBJ1-5 TRBV5-6
ASSQGQGTLN TRBJ2-7 TRBV4-2
ASSQTGGQEKLF TRBJ1-4 TRBV25-1
ASSPRDSYQPQH TRBJ1-5 TRBV5-8
ASSLGLSTDTQY TRBJ2-3 TRBV7-3
ASSRTGGFMNTEAF TRBJ1-1 TRBV5-6
ASSFGDGRVTGELF TRBJ2-2 TRBV7-3
SVAQGYEQY TRBJ2-7 TRBV29-1
SVEGGGLADRGGTSSTSVHQY TRBJ2-7 TRBV29-1
ACSGTTYNEQF TRBJ2-1 TRBV30
ASSVSPGANNEQF TRBJ2-1 TRBV9
ASSLGPGTTYSGWELF TRBJ2-2 TRBV5-6
ASRSPGQGFTGELF TRBJ2-2 TRBV5-1
ASSPPQLKETQY TRBJ2-5 TRBV18
ASSQSNYGYT TRBJ1-2 TRBV4-1
ASSVVGEMNTEAF TRBJ1-1 TRBV9
ASSTDPTSAKVETQY TRBJ2-5 TRBV5-4
ASTPRDGRIDEQY TRBJ2-7 TRBV4-1
ASSPVPGQGMRTEAF TRBJ1-1 TRBV28
ASSQDYRANQPQH TRBJ1-5 TRBV4-3
ASSQVGKNEQF TRBJ2-1 TRBV4-1
ASSTEGGAEQY TRBJ2-7 TRBV9
ASGDTSGANVLT TRBJ2-6 TRBV2
ASSLGTLGGTEAF TRBJ1-1 TRBV6-5
ASSLTGTANTGELF TRBJ2-2 TRBV5-1
ASSDSLRTDTQY TRBJ2-3 TRBV9
ASSFLEGRADTQY TRBJ2-3 TRBV7-2
ASSLKSGGLAKNIQY TRBJ2-4 TRBV27
AISRTVNTEAF TRBJ1-1 TRBV10-3
AWSRPTGHMNTEAF TRBJ1-1 TRBV30
ASRKLRGNQPQH TRBJ1-5 TRBV6-5
ASSFYRDLGYEQY TRBJ2-7 TRBV7-2
ASSSLKSGYT TRBJ1-2 TRBV28
ASIGENGYT TRBJ1-2 TRBV25-1
ASSWDGSGSYEQY TRBJ2-7 TRBV5-4
ASSLTGGSNYGYT TRBJ1-2 TRBV6-5
ASSLAPSGQETQY TRBJ2-5 TRBV5-1
ASSEAWVYNEQF TRBJ2-1 TRBV2
ASGLAGFTYEQY TRBJ2-7 TRBV6-1
ASSFLGLGETQY TRBJ2-5 TRBV6-1
ASSPNLAGSPDTQY TRBJ2-3 TRBV18